The 23 T cell receptor beta chains in this list originate from one sample, sequenced in a study of T cell repertoires in aging, cancer and after chemotherapy. Peripheral blood genomic DNA, not sorted cells or RNA, was the template. TRB rearrangements spanning V, D and J were amplified using mixed TRB-A/B primers. Using its own MiXCR run on the multiplex PCR reads, TCRdb lists one record per CDR3 protein. The repertoire consists of approximately 1,000 distinct CDR3 sequences, with around 28% occurring once and the leading ten covering about 28%. Sequencing input: blood. All receptors derive from a human donor with a solid tumor.

This clonotype was counted between two and nine times. This rearrangement joins TRBV5-1 to TRBJ2-2; D may be TRBD1 or TRBD2 (5 bases each). The V gene lost 2 bases and the J gene lost 5 bases, with 10 bases spanning the gap. Germline V CDR1 and CDR2: SGHRS, YFSETQ. The CDR3 spans 14 residues. The CDR3 is CASSLGETTGELFF. CDR3 in DNA: TGCGCCAGCAGCTTAGGGGAGACTACCGGGGAGCTGTTTTTT.

In the case of this clonotype: This may be a read error: a much more frequent sequence differs by one nucleotide. The gene calls are TRBV6-5 and TRBJ1-5, with D perhaps TRBD1 (5 bases). V lost 6 bases and J 7 bases, leaving 19 bases between the germline ends. This CDR3 contains 15 residues. Germline values: CDR1 MNHEY, CDR2 SVGAGI. The CDR3 region is CASSQGHGAKQPQHF. The CDR3 DNA reads as TGTGCCAGCAGCCAAGGACATGGGGCAAAGCAGCCCCAGCATTTT.

By proportion, this clonotype is medium-sized. V usage is TRBV19 and J usage is TRBJ2-7; a weak D match, TRBD2 (5 bases). CDR3 length equals 15 residues. The ends were cut back, 1 base at V and 2 bases at J, with 12 bases in the middle. From germline, CDR1 is LNHDA and CDR2 SQIVND (reference sequence). The CDR3 loop is CASSIGQRDTYEQYF. The CDR3 nucleotides read TGTGCCAGTAGTATAGGGCAACGGGATACCTACGAGCAGTACTTC.

As concerns this clonotype: Given a much more abundant clone one base away, this may be a read error. The chain recombines TRBV5-6 with TRBJ1-5, with TRBD1 matching 7 bases. Germline V gene data show CDR1 as SGHDT and CDR2 as YYEEEE. The CDR3 length is 17 residues. As DNA, the CDR3 is TGTGCCAGCAGCTTGATGGGGACAGCCAGTGTCAATCAGACCCAGCATTTT. This codes for CASSLMGTASVNQTQHF.

This clonotype is categorized as medium-sized. This chain connects TRBV12-3 or TRBV12-4 to TRBJ2-7; D call uncertain. Trimming left V 6 bases short and J 5 bases short, with 8 bases between. The CDR3 sequence is 11 residues long. The CDR3 spells CASRRTDEQYF. CDR3 DNA: TGTGCCAGCAGGAGAACGGACGAGCAGTACTTC.

On this clonotype itself: This could be a read error, since a much larger clone is one nucleotide away. The J gene is TRBJ2-7, the V gene TRBV19; 7 bases line up with TRBD1. The V gene end was trimmed by 9 bases and the J gene end by 2 bases; junction bases not matched to a gene: 13. This CDR3 is 15 amino acids long. Looked up from germline, CDR1 is LNHDA and CDR2 is SQIVND (reference sequence). The CDR3 bases are TGTGCCAGCGCCAATTCTTGGGACAGTCCCTACGAGCAGTACTTC. Protein product: CASANSWDSPYEQYF.

By proportion, this clonotype is medium-sized (0.01 to 0.1%). The rearrangement uses TRBV19 and TRBJ1-5, with D perhaps TRBD1 (6 bases). Germline V lookup: CDR1 LNHDA, CDR2 SQIVND (reference sequence). V lost 4 bases, J lost 6 bases, and 10 bases lay in between. This CDR3 is 13 amino acids long. For the CDR3, the DNA is TGTGCCAGTAGTACCGCGGACAGTCAGCCCCAGCATTTT. The encoded protein is CASSTADSQPQHF. Full variable domain (outside the CDR3, taken from reference TRBV19 and TRBJ1-5): DGGITQSPKYLFRKEGQNVTLSCEQNLNHDAMYWYRQDPGQGLRLIYYSQIVNDFQKGDIAEGYSVSREKKESFPLTVTSAQKNPTAFYLCASSTADSQPQHFGDGTRLSIL.

About this clonotype itself: A much bigger clone sits one base away, suggesting this may be a read error. This chain links TRBV12-3 or TRBV12-4 with TRBJ2-1; D perhaps matches TRBD2 (6 bases). The CDR3 totals 15 residues. The CDR3 reads CASYGGPSSYYEQFF. The CDR3 DNA is TGTGCCAGCTATGGAGGGCCAAGCTCCTACTATGAGCAGTTCTTC.

This clonotype is labeled medium-sized (0.01 to 0.1%). The chain joins TRBV19 to TRBJ2-3; 10 positions agree with TRBD2. Unmatched junction bases numbered 2, after V lost 6 bases and J lost 5 bases. This CDR3 is built from 13 residues. Looked up from germline, CDR1 is LNHDA and CDR2 is SQIVND (reference sequence). The CDR3 sequence: CASSSSGRDTQYF. The CDR3 DNA sequence: TGTGCCAGTAGCTCTAGCGGGAGAGATACGCAGTATTTT.

By its share, this clonotype is medium-sized. The chain links TRBV6-1 to TRBJ2-1; the D gene is possibly TRBD1 (5 bases). The germline gives CDR1 MNHNS, CDR2 SASEGT. The CDR3 sequence is 17 residues long. The V and J ends lost 0 bases and 5 bases respectively, with 17 bases between them. CDR3 sequence reads: CASSEAQGRLRNNEQFF. In DNA, the CDR3 is TGTGCCAGCAGTGAAGCGCAGGGCAGGTTAAGGAACAATGAGCAGTTCTTC.

CDR3 nucleotide sequence: TGTGCCATCAGCGACAGGGGGGAAAACATTCAGTACTTC. This sequence encodes CAISDRGENIQYF. This rearrangement joins TRBV10-3 to TRBJ2-4; TRBD1 matches 9 bases. CDR3 length: 13 residues. The V and J ends lost 6 bases and 5 bases, in that order; junction bases with no gene match: 2. Germline assignment: CDR1 ENHRY and CDR2 SYGVKD.

This clonotype is large by share. V usage is TRBV6-5 and J usage is TRBJ2-2, with 11 bases fitting TRBD2. Germline V gene sequence: CDR1 MNHEY, CDR2 SVGAGI. The CDR3 spans 16 residues. Trimming at V came to 4 bases and at J to 4 bases, leaving 5 bases not matched to a gene. CDR3 region: CASSSGLAGLTGELFF. For the CDR3, the DNA is TGTGCCAGCAGTTCCGGACTAGCGGGCCTCACCGGGGAGCTGTTTTTT.

Note on this clonotype: A much larger clone lies a single base off, so this may be a read error. DNA of the CDR3: TGTGCCAGTAGTATCGGACTAGCGGGAGATCCGACAGATACGCAGTATTTT. It translates to CASSIGLAGDPTDTQYF. The J gene is TRBJ2-3, the V gene TRBV19; 13 bases agree with TRBD2. Trimming at V came to 3 bases and at J to 3 bases, leaving 6 bases not matched to a gene. This CDR3 spans 17 amino acids. Germline CDR1 is LNHDA and CDR2 is SQIVND (reference sequence).

By proportion, this clonotype is medium-sized. This chain connects TRBV5-6 to TRBJ1-4, with D unresolved. Germline values: CDR1 SGHDT, CDR2 YYEEEE. This CDR3 is built from 11 residues. V was cut by 3 bases and J by 8 bases, with 5 bases left in between. CDR3 in DNA: TGTGCCAGCAGCTACGGGGAAAAACTGTTTTTT. This codes for CASSYGEKLFF.

This clonotype was found a few times. The chain recombines TRBV5-6 with TRBJ1-1, with TRBD1 matching over 8 bases. The CDR3 extends over 15 amino acids. Per germline, CDR1 SGHDT and CDR2 YYEEEE. V was clipped by 3 bases and J by 2 bases; unmatched bases: 6. The DNA of the CDR3 is TGTGCCAGCAGCTACGGACAGGGCATTAACACTGAAGCTTTCTTT. Its translation: CASSYGQGINTEAFF.

By share, this clonotype counts as medium-sized. The CDR3 here is CASSLGPTCFF. Written as DNA, the CDR3 is TGTGCCAGCAGCTTGGGTCCTACATGCTTCTTC. This chain joins TRBV5-4 and TRBJ2-1, with D unclear. Trimming took 0 bases from V and 16 from J, leaving 11 bases between them. Germline V gene data show CDR1 as SGHNT and CDR2 as YYREEE (reference sequence). The CDR3 extends over 11 amino acids.

CDR3 residues: CAISKRPAEAFF. The DNA for the CDR3 is TGTGCCATCAGTAAAAGGCCGGCCGAAGCTTTCTTT. The V gene is TRBV10-3, the J gene TRBJ1-1, with D unresolved. Trimming removed 5 bases at V and 8 bases at J, with 12 bases between. The germline CDR1 and CDR2 sequences are ENHRY and SYGVKD. The CDR3 contains 12 residues.

This clonotype was recorded once. The chain links TRBV7-9 to TRBJ1-1; D is unresolved. Germline V gives CDR1 SEHNR, CDR2 FQNEAQ (reference sequence). Trimming stripped 0 bases from V and 3 bases from J, with 14 bases between. This CDR3 is built from 16 residues. The CDR3 DNA sequence: TGTGCCAGCAGCTTAGCGCGGCCAGGAGGGTACACTGAAGCTTTCTTT. Amino acids: CASSLARPGGYTEAFF.

By sample fraction, this clonotype is medium-sized. V gene TRBV12-3 or TRBV12-4 combines with J gene TRBJ2-1; TRBD2 matches at 10 bases. V shed 2 bases and J 7 bases; nucleotides not matched to a gene: 8. This CDR3 has 16 residues. CDR3 in DNA: TGTGCCAGCAGTTTAATGCTAGCGGGAGTGGGGAATGAGCAGTTCTTC. Residues: CASSLMLAGVGNEQFF.

The gene calls are TRBV20-1 and TRBJ2-7, with D perhaps assigned TRBD1 or TRBD2 (5 bases each). The CDR3 loop spans 14 amino acids. V was trimmed by 0 bases and J by 2 bases, leaving 11 bases between them. CDR1 is DFQATT, CDR2 SNEGSKA, per germline (reference sequence). CDR3 sequence: CSARDLRGPYEQYF. The CDR3 DNA reads as TGCAGTGCTAGAGATTTACGGGGACCCTACGAGCAGTACTTC.

The chain links TRBV5-7 to TRBJ2-6; 9 bases are a match to TRBD1. TRBV5-7 is assigned to the ORF class and has an uncertain function. This CDR3 spans 19 amino acids. The V and J ends lost 0 bases and 5 bases, in that order; junction bases with no gene match: 12. CDR3 sequence (DNA): TGTGCCAGCAGCTTGGCCCGACAGGGGGTAAATTATTGGGCCAACGTCCTGACTTTC. It encodes CASSLARQGVNYWANVLTF.

This clonotype is termed medium-sized. The rearrangement joins TRBV10-3 to TRBJ2-5; TRBD1 agrees at 7 bases. V lost 11 bases and J lost 1; bases outside the gene matches: 7. There are 13 residues in the CDR3. Looked up from germline, CDR1 is ENHRY and CDR2 is SYGVKD. The CDR3 nucleotides are TGTGCCTCACGACAGGGAAGCCAAGAGACCCAGTACTTC. It translates to CASRQGSQETQYF.

The table lists this clonotype with a few counts. The V call is TRBV7-9, the J call TRBJ2-7; 7 bases match TRBD2. V shed 10 bases and J 1 base; nucleotides not matched to a gene: 10. From germline, CDR1 is SEHNR and CDR2 FQNEAQ (reference sequence). This CDR3 is built from 14 residues. The CDR3 bases are TGTGCCACGCGGTGGGGGGGGGAGTCCTACGAGCAGTACTTC. The encoded protein is CATRWGGESYEQYF.